This is a list of T cell receptor beta chains from one sample in a study of monozygotic twins with inflammatory bowel disease. TCRdb re-called the 5' RACE reads and shows each CDR3 protein once, DNA omitted. This sample contains about 300,000 distinct CDR3 sequences. Sequencing was carried out using blood. These receptors were taken from a human donor with ulcerative colitis or Crohn's disease, or a healthy co-twin of an affected twin (not recorded which). Each CDR3 is given with its conserved first and last residue. Fields, in order: J gene, V gene, CDR3 protein.

J: TRBJ2-4
V: TRBV5-6
CDR3: CASSLAGGGDIQYF

J: TRBJ2-1
V: TRBV19
CDR3: CASMSRGSGISEQFF

J: TRBJ2-3
V: TRBV30
CDR3: CAWTVGLAADTQYF

J: TRBJ2-7
V: TRBV6-2/TRBV6-3
CDR3: CASSRGGDLYEQYF

J: TRBJ2-7
V: TRBV9
CDR3: CASSADVNRAYEQYF

J: TRBJ1-3
V: TRBV12-3/TRBV12-4
CDR3: CASSFFSGNTIYF

J: TRBJ2-6
V: TRBV18
CDR3: CASSALGYGAGANVLTF

J: TRBJ2-7
V: TRBV29-1
CDR3: CSVRTSGGYEQYF

J: TRBJ2-6
V: TRBV12-3/TRBV12-4
CDR3: CASSRSGTPSFSGANVLTF

J: TRBJ2-1
V: TRBV5-4
CDR3: CASSEDRGPYNEQFF

J: TRBJ2-3
V: TRBV12-3/TRBV12-4
CDR3: CASTWGGGTDTQYF

J: TRBJ2-1
V: TRBV5-1
CDR3: CASSLAGGGNYNEQFF

J: TRBJ1-5
V: TRBV5-1
CDR3: CASSLLVGEDQPQHF

J: TRBJ1-1
V: TRBV5-1
CDR3: CASKTGGYSGTEAFF